One sample yielded the 3 T cell receptor beta chains listed below, sequenced in a study of T cell responses to AZD1222 COVID-19 vaccine (dated by TCRdb to the early 2020s). Sample time point, as interpreted from the label and publication: baseline before first vaccination. Library generation was performed with the immunoSEQ multiplex PCR assay. TCRdb re-hosts the immuneACCESS table, in-frame sequences only. Its copies lack some clones; in the studies checked, an unresolved V gene accounts for under half of them, and the cause for the rest is not known. This sample is represented by 200,000 to 300,000 clones; approximately 93% of them were singletons. The ten largest clones take up roughly 0.5% of the sample. The specimen comprised peripheral blood, sampled on day 0 of AZD1222 vaccination. The receptor set was obtained from an adult in good health.

The chain recombines TRBV28 with TRBJ2-1; a possible D gene is TRBD2 (6 bases). Trimming removed 5 bases from V and 9 bases from J, with 17 bases in between. Per the germline V gene, CDR1 is MDHEN and CDR2 is SYDVKM. CDR3 size: 14 residues. CDR3 bases: TGTGCCAGCAGTCCCCTATCGACCGGGGGTGAGCAGTTCTTC. It translates to CASSPLSTGGEQFF. The full variable domain, completed using reference TRBV28 and TRBJ2-1, is DVKVTQSSRYLVKRTGEKVFLECVQDMDHENMFWYRQDPGLGLRLIYFSYDVKMKEKGDIPEGYSVSREKKERFSLILESASTNQTSMYLCASSPLSTGGEQFFGPGTRLTVL.

The chain has TRBV3-1 (or the pseudogene TRBV3-2) and TRBJ2-1, with 7 bases matching TRBD2. Germline V gene sequence: CDR1 LGHDT, CDR2 YNNKEL (reference sequence). Unmatched junction bases numbered 7, after V lost 4 bases and J lost 4 bases. This CDR3 comprises 15 residues. The CDR3 region is CASSPERGFYNEQFF. In DNA form, the CDR3 reads TGTGCCAGCAGCCCGGAGCGGGGTTTTTACAATGAGCAGTTCTTC.

This clone has a handful of counts. The V and J genes are TRBV19 and TRBJ2-7; D may be TRBD1 (6 bases). The CDR3 length is 14 residues. Deletions cut 7 bases from V and 6 bases from J, with 19 bases between. Germline V lookup: CDR1 LNHDA, CDR2 SQIVND (reference sequence). The CDR3 nucleotides read TGTGCCAGTACCCGGGGAACAGGGAACTCCGAGCAGTACTTC. This sequence encodes CASTRGTGNSEQYF.